These T cell receptor beta chains were read from a single sample in a study of response to subunit inactivated influenza vaccine. TCRdb re-called the RT-PCR reads with MiXCR, one entry per CDR3 protein. Among around 490,000 distinct CDR3 sequences listed, approximately 7.6% were seen once. The sequences come from PBMCs from blood, collected around 25 months after vaccination. The receptors were sampled from a man aged 45 to 75 who received an inactivated influenza vaccine. The CDR3 runs from the conserved cysteine through the conserved F or W. The D gene is left open where the match is weak. Only part of the rows carry a size: once, few, many, or a class if the clone is expanded.

abundance	v_gene	j_gene	d_gene	CDR3aa	CDR3nt
.	TRBV7-2	TRBJ2-2	TRBD2	CASSSSGGATGELFF	TGTGCCAGCAGCTCTAGCGGGGGGGCCACCGGGGAGCTGTTTTTT
.	TRBV2	TRBJ1-5	.	CASNTGVTQAQHF	TGTGCCAGCAATACAGGAGTTACACAGGCCCAGCATTTT
few	TRBV6-2/TRBV6-3	TRBJ2-5	.	CASSRQVTQYF	TGTGCCAGCAGCCGCCAGGTGACCCAGTACTTC
many	TRBV5-1	TRBJ2-1	TRBD2	CASSVGTSSSDEQFF	TGCGCCAGCAGCGTCGGGACTAGCTCTTCCGATGAGCAGTTCTTC
many	TRBV10-3	TRBJ2-1	TRBD2	CAISRNHLAGGNRYNEQFF	TGTGCCATCAGTCGAAACCATCTAGCGGGAGGCAACCGATACAATGAGCAGTTCTTC
many	TRBV29-1	TRBJ2-5	TRBD2	CSAQAGEETQYF	TGCAGCGCCCAAGCGGGAGAGGAGACCCAGTACTTC
.	TRBV20-1	TRBJ1-6	.	CSAREPGRSVGSPLHF	TGCAGTGCTAGAGAACCCGGACGGTCTGTCGGATCACCCCTCCACTTT
few	TRBV15	TRBJ1-2	.	CATSRGVDSSGYTF	TGTGCCACCAGCAGAGGAGTGGACTCCTCTGGCTACACCTTC
few	TRBV5-1	TRBJ2-1	TRBD2	CASSYWTGGTYNEQFF	TGCGCCAGCAGCTACTGGACGGGAGGGACCTACAATGAGCAGTTCTTC
many	TRBV28	TRBJ2-3	.	CASSLQGPMDTQYF	TGTGCCAGCAGTTTACAGGGGCCGATGGATACGCAGTATTTT
many	TRBV5-1	TRBJ2-3	.	CASSEKQGTDTQYF	TGCGCCAGCAGCGAGAAACAGGGAACAGATACGCAGTATTTT
many	TRBV12-3/TRBV12-4	TRBJ2-1	TRBD1	CAIRDSQNEQFF	TGTGCCATCCGGGACAGCCAAAATGAGCAGTTCTTC
few	TRBV20-1	TRBJ1-4	.	CSASPTGNEKLFF	TGCAGTGCTAGCCCCACAGGGAATGAAAAACTGTTTTTT